One and the same sample provided the 21 T cell receptor beta chains below, sequenced in a study of blood T cell repertoires in COVID-19. TCRdb keeps only in-frame clones here, not all; method: immunoSEQ multiplex PCR. The repertoire holds 200,000 to 250,000 clones, with more than 70% as singletons. Sequencing was performed on peripheral blood. Receptor source: a woman aged 80 or over with acute or convalescent COVID-19.

This clone was counted only a few times. J is TRBJ1-5 and V is TRBV30; 7 bases fit TRBD1. This CDR3 has 14 amino acids. The V gene's germline CDR1 is GTSNPN and CDR2 SVGIG (reference sequence). The V gene end was trimmed by 3 bases and the J gene end by 4 bases; junction bases not matched to a gene: 6. DNA for the CDR3: TGTGCCTGGAGCACCGGGACAGTTAATCAGCCCCAGCATTTT. Its translation is CAWSTGTVNQPQHF.

The gene calls are TRBV12-3 or TRBV12-4 and TRBJ1-2; 8 bases are shared with TRBD1. This CDR3 region has 13 residues. V gave up 6 bases and J gave up 8 bases; unmatched junction bases: 8. This CDR3 is CASSFQGAGGYTF. DNA of the CDR3: TGTGCCAGCAGCTTCCAGGGGGCTGGGGGCTACACCTTC.

This rearrangement joins TRBV5-1 to TRBJ1-6; weak D call: TRBD1 (5 bases). Trimming stripped 2 bases from V and 0 bases from J, with 6 bases between. The length of the CDR3 is 15 residues. CDR1 is SGHRS, CDR2 YFSETQ, per germline. The CDR3 spells CASSLDSSYNSPLHF. CDR3 DNA sequence: TGCGCCAGCAGCTTAGACAGCTCCTATAATTCACCCCTCCACTTT.

The chain recombines TRBV9 with TRBJ2-7; 11 nucleotides agree with TRBD1. This CDR3 is built from 14 residues. CDR1 and CDR2 from the germline V gene are SGDLS and YYNGEE. The J segment lost 4 bases and the V segment lost 4 bases, leaving 4 bases of the junction unmatched. CDR3 nucleotides: TGTGCCAGCAGCCCGGGGGACAGGGGGTACGAGCAGTACTTC. Its protein product is CASSPGDRGYEQYF.

The rearrangement links TRBV3-1 (or the pseudogene TRBV3-2) to TRBJ2-2; 14 bases are a match to TRBD2. The junction had 2 bases not matched to a gene; V was cut back by 4 bases and J by 7 bases. The germline V gene encodes CDR1 LGHDT and CDR2 YNNKEL (reference sequence). This CDR3 has 15 residues. In DNA, the CDR3 is TGTGCCAGCAGCCCCGGACTAGCGGGGGGCGGGGAGCTGTTTTTT. Residues: CASSPGLAGGGELFF.

V gene TRBV11-3 combines with J gene TRBJ1-6; D is uncertain. Trimming stripped 3 bases from V and 3 bases from J, with 15 bases between. Germline assignment: CDR1 SGHNT and CDR2 YENEEA. This CDR3 has 17 amino acids. Written as DNA, the CDR3 is TGTGCCAGCAGCTTTCCCGTCGGAGCCTGCTATAATTCACCCCTCCACTTT. It codes for CASSFPVGACYNSPLHF.

The rearrangement links TRBV6-2 or TRBV6-3 to TRBJ1-1; possible D gene TRBD1, 5 bases. CDR3 length equals 15 residues. Trimming shortened V by 5 bases and J by 4 bases, and 17 bases separated the two germline ends. CDR1 is MNHEY, CDR2 SVGEGT, per germline. The CDR3 reads CASSGGVVSGTEAFF. Here the CDR3 DNA reads TGTGCCAGCAGTGGAGGGGTTGTATCGGGCACTGAAGCTTTCTTT.

The sample holds a few counts of this clone. V and J are TRBV11-2 and TRBJ2-7; maybe TRBD1 (5 bases). Germline V lookup: CDR1 SGHAT, CDR2 FQNNGV. The germline V and J ends were trimmed by 2 bases and 3 bases, with 11 bases remaining between them. The CDR3 totals 14 residues. The CDR3 sequence is CASSLQTAHYEQYF. The CDR3 nucleotides are TGTGCCAGCAGCTTACAGACAGCCCACTACGAGCAGTACTTC.

This clone showed up just a few times. This sequence joins TRBV2 and TRBJ1-5; 7 bases are shared with TRBD1. CDR3 size: 14 residues. CDR1 is SNHLY, CDR2 FYNNEI, per germline. V lost 8 bases, J lost 1 base, and 5 bases stayed unmatched. The CDR3 DNA is TGTGCCAGCGTGGACAGGCTGAGCAATCAGCCCCAGCATTTT. It encodes CASVDRLSNQPQHF.

A few counts support this clone. This chain links TRBV19 with TRBJ2-2; 7 bases are shared with TRBD1. The CDR3 totals 17 residues. With V trimmed by 3 bases and J by 1 base, 8 bases remained unmatched. CDR1 LNHDA and CDR2 SQIVND come from the germline V gene (reference sequence). CDR3 loop: CASSMPPGQLNTGELFF. The DNA for the CDR3 is TGTGCCAGTAGTATGCCCCCGGGACAGCTGAACACCGGGGAGCTGTTTTTT.

V usage is TRBV7-8 and J usage is TRBJ1-2, with unresolved D. The germline CDR1 and CDR2 sequences are SGHVS and FQNEAQ. CDR3 length: 13 residues. Trimming removed 0 bases from V and 4 bases from J, with 6 bases in between. The CDR3 nucleotides are TGTGCCAGCAGCTTAGCGTCGGGCTATGGCTACACCTTC. Translation: CASSLASGYGYTF.

As for this clone: An end of the junction differs from the germline gene, which may be a read error. CDR3 nucleotide sequence: TGCGCCAGCAACTTGGGGACTAGCGGGGGTGGAGAGACCCAGTACTTC. This sequence encodes CASNLGTSGGGETQYF. The rearrangement joins TRBV5-1 to TRBJ2-5, with TRBD2 matching over 14 bases. The CDR3 contains 16 residues. Germline-derived CDR1 and CDR2 are SGHRS and YFSETQ.

This chain connects TRBV7-7 to TRBJ2-5; weak D call: TRBD2 (7 bases). This CDR3 contains 16 residues. V was cut by 1 base and J by 4 bases, with 16 bases left in between. Germline V gene data show CDR1 as SSHAT and CDR2 as FNYEAQ (reference sequence). The CDR3 reads CASSLEGGAGRETQYF. The CDR3 bases are TGTGCCAGCAGCTTAGAGGGGGGGGCCGGTCGAGAGACCCAGTACTTC.

The V gene is TRBV12-3 or TRBV12-4, the J gene TRBJ1-1, with D possibly TRBD1 on 5 matching bases. The CDR3 spans 13 residues. Trimming stripped 2 bases from V and 11 bases from J, with 15 bases between. The DNA of the CDR3 is TGTGCCAGCAGTTTACTTATCAGGGCTCGGGCTTTCTTT. As protein: CASSLLIRARAFF.

The chain couples TRBV27 to TRBJ2-5, with 9 bases lining up with TRBD1. V dropped 8 bases and J dropped 5; count of bases not matched to a gene: 9. The CDR3 spans 14 residues. Germline V CDR1 and CDR2: MNHEY, SMNVEV (reference sequence). The CDR3 region has the DNA TGTGCCAGCGGCCCGGACAGGGGCAGGGAGACCCAGTACTTC. Its protein is CASGPDRGRETQYF.

The rearrangement uses TRBV4-3 and TRBJ2-7; D possibly corresponds to TRBD1 (5 bases). The CDR3 extends over 14 amino acids. Germline V lookup: CDR1 LGHNA, CDR2 YSLEER. The V end lost 2 bases, the J end lost 1 base, and 9 bases lay between the germline ends. This CDR3 reads CASSQLAGSYEQYF. The CDR3 DNA is TGCGCCAGCAGCCAACTGGCAGGGTCCTACGAGCAGTACTTC.

This sequence joins TRBV19 and TRBJ1-5, with 8 positions matching TRBD1. This CDR3 region has 12 residues. Trimming removed 4 bases from V and 9 bases from J; junction bases left unmatched: 2. Germline V CDR1 and CDR2: LNHDA, SQIVND (reference sequence). CDR3 in DNA: TGTGCCAGTAGTAGGACAGGGTTGCCCCAGCATTTT. Residues: CASSRTGLPQHF.

The chain carries TRBV7-2 and TRBJ2-3; the match to TRBD2 covers 8 bases. The ends lost 5 bases at V and 0 bases at J; junction bases unmatched: 4. The CDR3 loop spans 15 amino acids. Germline lookup yields CDR1 SGHTA and CDR2 FQGNSA. In DNA form, the CDR3 reads TGTGCCAGCAGCCTTAGCGGGGATAGCACAGATACGCAGTATTTT. As protein: CASSLSGDSTDTQYF.

The chain carries TRBV5-1 and TRBJ1-3; 8 bases are shared with TRBD1. Looked up from germline, CDR1 is SGHRS and CDR2 is YFSETQ. J gave up 11 bases and V 4 bases, and 5 bases lay outside the gene matches. CDR3 length: 12 amino acids. The CDR3 is CASSTTQGAIYF. CDR3 sequence (DNA): TGCGCCAGCAGCACCACACAGGGGGCCATATATTTT.

The chain links TRBV19 to TRBJ1-1; D is undetermined. Trimming left V 6 bases short and J 4 bases short, with 15 bases between. The germline V gene encodes CDR1 LNHDA and CDR2 SQIVND (reference sequence). The CDR3 length is 14 residues. Written as DNA, the CDR3 is TGTGCCAGTAGCCCGGGGTTAGACGGCACTGAAGCTTTCTTT. Protein sequence: CASSPGLDGTEAFF.

In this sample, this clone turned up once. The chain recombines TRBV7-9 with TRBJ1-1, with a weak D call TRBD1 (5 bases). The germline CDR1 and CDR2 sequences are SEHNR and FQNEAQ (reference sequence). The germline V and J ends were trimmed by 3 bases and 7 bases, with 24 bases remaining between them. This CDR3 spans 17 amino acids. CDR3: CASSLARPGGFVGEAFF. DNA for the CDR3: TGTGCCAGCAGCTTGGCCCGTCCGGGGGGGTTCGTTGGTGAAGCTTTCTTT.